The TCR beta chain described here comes from a study of blood T cell repertoires in COVID-19. About the study: Whether acute or convalescent, the COVID-19 samples came from the United States, Italy and Spain. Sample material is recorded as cDNA or gDNA derived from T cells, B-cell-depleted T cells, or PBMCs.

Authors' analysis steps: Amplification of reference gene primers provided the estimated nucleated cell counts. TCRdb keeps only in-frame clones here, not all; method: immunoSEQ multiplex PCR. D and trimming were read from the DNA, whereas the V and J calls and clone size are those reported in that table. Among 150,000 to 200,000 clones listed, roughly 90% were seen once. Trimming shortened V by 9 bases and J by 4 bases, and 14 bases separated the two germline ends. This CDR3 is built from 13 residues. Germline CDR1 and CDR2: KGHDR and SFDVKD. The sequenced material came from peripheral blood. The clonotype originates from a man in his sixties with acute or convalescent COVID-19. The rearrangement uses TRBV24-1 and TRBJ1-2; D possibly corresponds to TRBD1 (5 bases). The CDR3 DNA reads as TGTGCCACCGCTGAGCGGGGGGGCTATGGCTACACCTTC. It specifies CATAERGGYGYTF.